The present T cell receptor beta chain was sequenced within a study of OX40 agonist ivuxolimab in advanced cancers. Study-wide context: It was ivuxolimab, an agonistic anti-OX40 (CD134) antibody, that patients were treated with.

Sampling of blood occurred at baseline, cycle 4 day 1, and cycle 7 day 1. The table came from immunoSEQ multiplex PCR; TCRdb's copy has only in-frame clones and leaves some out. The table records tens of thousands of clones, roughly 80% of them present only once. Germline V CDR1 and CDR2: SGHAT, FQNNGV. V was clipped by 0 bases and J by 5 bases; unmatched bases: 4. The CDR3 loop spans 15 amino acids. The V and J genes are TRBV11-2 and TRBJ2-5; 9 bases agree with TRBD2. The clonotype comes from an adult with an advanced solid tumor such as melanoma, head and neck, liver or kidney cancer. The input for sequencing was CD4+ or CD8+ T cells sorted from blood, taken in a trial of the OX40 agonist ivuxolimab. CDR3 nucleotide sequence: TGTGCCAGCAGCTTAGAGGGACTAGCTCGGGAGACCCAGTACTTC. It codes for CASSLEGLARETQYF.